A single sample is the source of the 32 T cell receptor beta chains below, sequenced in a study of shared clonotypes between healthy human individuals. The data were produced by immunoSEQ multiplex PCR, yet TCRdb's version contains in-frame clones alone and is incomplete. This table holds around 1.6 million clones, 95% to 99% found once. The sample comprised naive CD4+ T cells sorted from blood. Noted subset: CD45RA+ positively selected. The source of these receptors is a man aged 25-45 years in good health.

The chain links TRBV10-1 to TRBJ2-3; TRBD2 aligns across 11 bases. V shed 6 bases and J 0 bases; nucleotides not matched to a gene: 11. The CDR3 covers 18 residues. Germline values: CDR1 WNHNN, CDR2 SYGVQD (reference sequence). The CDR3 here is CASSGSGRAEPSTDTQYF. In DNA form, the CDR3 reads TGCGCCAGCAGCGGTAGCGGGAGGGCCGAACCTAGCACAGATACGCAGTATTTT.

The rearrangement uses TRBV6-5 and TRBJ1-1; tentative D call: TRBD1 (6 bases). Germline V gene lookup returns CDR1 MNHEY and CDR2 SVGAGI. V lost 5 bases, J lost 11 bases, and 18 bases lay in between. This CDR3 spans 13 amino acids. As DNA, the CDR3 is TGTGCCAGCAGTCGACAGGCCGGAGGTCAGGCTTTCTTT. Its protein product is CASSRQAGGQAFF.

The rearrangement uses TRBV14 and TRBJ2-1, with D possibly being TRBD1 (5 bases). This CDR3 spans 14 amino acids. Per germline, CDR1 SGHDN and CDR2 FVKESK. Trimming removed 8 bases from V and 0 bases from J, with 11 bases in between. The CDR3 sequence is CASQQDHSYNEQFF. In nucleotides, the CDR3 is TGTGCCAGCCAACAGGACCACTCCTACAATGAGCAGTTCTTC.

With regard to this clone: The sample carries other DNA sequences with the same CDR3. J is TRBJ2-5 and V is TRBV18; possible D gene TRBD2, 6 bases. The CDR3 has 14 amino acids. Germline CDR1 reads KGHSH; CDR2 reads LQKENI. The V and J ends lost 3 bases and 2 bases respectively, with 10 bases between them. The DNA for the CDR3 is TGTGCCAGCTCACCTAGGGACTCGCAAGAGACCCAGTACTTC. Its translation: CASSPRDSQETQYF.

The CDR3 nucleotides read TGTGCCAGCAGTACGACAGGGAGAGCTTTCTTT. This encodes CASSTTGRAFF. The chain employs TRBV25-1 and TRBJ1-1; 7 positions match TRBD1. CDR1 and CDR2 from the germline V gene are MGHDK and SYGVNS. This CDR3 contains 11 residues. The trim removed 5 bases at V and 10 bases at J, leaving 4 bases unmatched.

J is TRBJ2-1 and V is TRBV2, with D tentatively TRBD2 (5 bases). Trimming left V 4 bases short and J 7 bases short, with 11 bases between. Germline-derived CDR1 and CDR2 are SNHLY and FYNNEI. The CDR3 extends over 13 amino acids. The CDR3: CASSGNGINEQFF. CDR3 sequence (DNA): TGTGCCAGCAGTGGCAACGGGATTAATGAGCAGTTCTTC.

This chain joins TRBV25-1 and TRBJ1-2; D gene uncertain. The CDR3 has 13 residues. Germline CDR1 MGHDK, CDR2 SYGVNS. V was cut by 8 bases and J by 4 bases, with 14 bases left in between. As DNA, the CDR3 is TGTGCCAGCTCGGTGAAACAGTTCTATGGCTACACCTTC. Its protein is CASSVKQFYGYTF.

This chain joins TRBV7-8 and TRBJ1-1; D is unresolved. V was trimmed by 0 bases and J by 0 bases, leaving 14 bases between them. CDR3 size: 17 residues. Germline lookup yields CDR1 SGHVS and CDR2 FQNEAQ. The CDR3, as DNA: TGTGCCAGCAGCTTAGCGGCAACTTGGTCGGTGAACACTGAAGCTTTCTTT. Protein sequence: CASSLAATWSVNTEAFF.

Only one count was recorded for this clone. The CDR3 here is CATTGTGGSQPQHF. The CDR3 nucleotides read TGTGCCACAACCGGGACAGGGGGCTCTCAGCCCCAGCATTTT. The chain links TRBV6-1 to TRBJ1-5, with TRBD1 identical over 12 bases. The CDR3 runs to 14 residues. After removal of 10 bases from V and 6 bases from J, the junction contained 7 bases not matched to a gene. Germline CDR1 and CDR2: MNHNS and SASEGT.

The chain has TRBV29-1 and TRBJ1-1; 7 bases agree with TRBD1. The CDR3 extends over 13 amino acids. Per the germline V gene, CDR1 is SQVTM and CDR2 is ANQGSEA. Trimming removed 8 bases from V and 3 bases from J; junction bases left unmatched: 9. The CDR3 is CSTRQGEDTEAFF. In DNA form, the CDR3 reads TGCAGCACCCGTCAGGGGGAGGACACTGAAGCTTTCTTT.

The rearrangement joins TRBV7-2 to TRBJ2-5; perhaps TRBD2 as D (6 bases). Germline CDR1 is SGHTA and CDR2 is FQGNSA. V dropped 0 bases and J dropped 3 bases, with 11 bases sitting between them. This CDR3 has 15 residues. This CDR3 is CASSLAVRREETQYF. CDR3 in DNA: TGTGCCAGCAGCTTAGCGGTTAGGAGGGAAGAGACCCAGTACTTC.

V is TRBV18 and J is TRBJ1-1; no firm D call. CDR1 KGHSH and CDR2 LQKENI come from the germline V gene. CDR3 length: 13 amino acids. V was trimmed by 6 bases and J by 5 bases, leaving 13 bases between them. CDR3 sequence (DNA): TGTGCCAGCTCCTCGGATTACGGGACTGAAGCTTTCTTT. Protein sequence: CASSSDYGTEAFF.

This chain joins TRBV5-1 and TRBJ2-2; D perhaps matches TRBD1 (6 bases). V lost 3 bases, J lost 6 bases, and 18 bases lay in between. Germline CDR1 SGHRS, CDR2 YFSETQ. CDR3 size: 16 residues. CDR3 residues: CASSSDRQVGAGELFF. CDR3 bases: TGCGCCAGCAGCTCTGATCGACAGGTTGGGGCCGGGGAGCTGTTTTTT. The variable domain in full, with the rest retrieved from reference TRBV5-1 and TRBJ2-2, is KAGVTQTPRYLIKTRGQQVTLSCSPISGHRSVSWYQQTPGQGLQFLFEYFSETQRNKGNFPGRFSGRQFSNSRSEMNVSTLELGDSALYLCASSSDRQVGAGELFFGEGSRLTVL.

As for this clone: One junction end does not reproduce the germline sequence, and a read error may be involved. The chain combines TRBV5-4 with TRBJ1-1, with D possibly being TRBD1 (5 bases). CDR3 length: 15 amino acids. CDR1 is SGHNT, CDR2 YYREEE, per germline (reference sequence). CDR3 bases: TGTGCCAGCAGGTTGGGAATTCAGGGGAACACTGAAGCTTTCTTT. It encodes CASRLGIQGNTEAFF.

This clone was picked up one time. This chain links TRBV10-3 with TRBJ1-1; 8 bases are shared with TRBD1. This CDR3 is built from 14 residues. CDR1 is ENHRY and CDR2 is SYGVKD in the germline V gene. Trimming took 7 bases from V and 4 from J; bases not matched to a gene: 8. The CDR3, as DNA: TGTGCCATCAAAAAGACAGGGGAGGCCACTGAAGCTTTCTTT. Translating gives CAIKKTGEATEAFF.

This chain links TRBV11-2 with TRBJ2-1, with D tentatively TRBD2 (5 bases). Germline CDR1 SGHAT, CDR2 FQNNGV. The CDR3 loop spans 15 amino acids. The V gene lost 3 bases and the J gene lost 7 bases, with 16 bases spanning the gap. The CDR3 reads CASSFGLAEGNEQFF. CDR3 nucleotide sequence: TGTGCCAGCAGCTTCGGGCTAGCAGAAGGGAATGAGCAGTTCTTC.

This chain connects TRBV9 to TRBJ1-2; TRBD1 aligns across 9 bases. Trimming at V came to 4 bases and at J to 8 bases, leaving 6 bases not matched to a gene. Looked up from germline, CDR1 is SGDLS and CDR2 is YYNGEE. CDR3 size: 13 residues. Here the CDR3 DNA reads TGTGCCAGCAGCAACCCGGGACAGGGAGGCTACACCTTC. Its protein is CASSNPGQGGYTF.

The chain employs TRBV7-2 and TRBJ1-2; D is ambiguous. Germline V gene data show CDR1 as SGHTA and CDR2 as FQGNSA. This CDR3 is 13 amino acids long. Trimming stripped 5 bases from V and 6 bases from J, with 13 bases between. In DNA, the CDR3 is TGTGCCAGCAGCCGAGAAAGGGAGGATGGCTACACCTTC. Translation: CASSREREDGYTF.

The chain recombines TRBV5-1 with TRBJ1-5; D perhaps matches TRBD1 (5 bases). In germline, CDR1 is SGHRS, CDR2 YFSETQ. The length of the CDR3 is 15 residues. V was clipped by 4 bases and J by 0 bases, with 11 bases between them. CDR3 sequence reads: CASSPGHDSNQPQHF. As DNA, the CDR3 is TGCGCCAGCAGCCCCGGACACGATAGCAATCAGCCCCAGCATTTT. Looking up the rest from reference TRBV5-1 and TRBJ1-5 gives the full variable domain: KAGVTQTPRYLIKTRGQQVTLSCSPISGHRSVSWYQQTPGQGLQFLFEYFSETQRNKGNFPGRFSGRQFSNSRSEMNVSTLELGDSALYLCASSPGHDSNQPQHFGDGTRLSIL.

The V call is TRBV11-2, the J call TRBJ2-7; D gene ambiguous. The CDR3 has 14 amino acids. V lost 1 base to trimming and J lost 1 base, with 8 bases between them. Looked up from germline, CDR1 is SGHAT and CDR2 is FQNNGV. In DNA, the CDR3 is TGTGCCAGCAGCTTAGCTGACGCGTCCTACGAGCAGTACTTC. As protein: CASSLADASYEQYF.

The V gene is TRBV5-4, the J gene TRBJ2-2; 9 nucleotides align to TRBD1. The germline gives CDR1 SGHNT, CDR2 YYREEE (reference sequence). J gave up 0 bases and V 5 bases, and 8 bases lay outside the gene matches. The CDR3 has 17 residues. This CDR3 is CASRYLGQGTNTGELFF. The CDR3 coding sequence is TGTGCCAGCAGATACCTTGGACAGGGGACGAACACCGGGGAGCTGTTTTTT.

The V call is TRBV9, the J call TRBJ2-2; 7 bases agree with TRBD2. V dropped 0 bases and J dropped 0; count of bases not matched to a gene: 11. The CDR3 runs 19 residues. Germline assignment: CDR1 SGDLS and CDR2 YYNGEE. The DNA of the CDR3 is TGTGCCAGCAGCGTAGCGCCGCGGGGGAGCGGAACGAACACCGGGGAGCTGTTTTTT. It translates to CASSVAPRGSGTNTGELFF.

Comment on this clone: The identical CDR3 is also encoded by other nucleotide sequences in the sample. V usage is TRBV19 and J usage is TRBJ2-7; TRBD1 matches 8 bases. Germline-derived CDR1 and CDR2 are LNHDA and SQIVND (reference sequence). The CDR3 is 15 amino acids. With 2 bases clipped from V and 1 base from J, the junction kept 4 bases outside the gene matches. CDR3 region: CASSISQGASYEQYF. CDR3 coding DNA: TGTGCCAGTAGTATATCCCAGGGGGCTTCCTACGAGCAGTACTTC.

The V and J genes are TRBV6-5 and TRBJ2-4; the D gene could be TRBD1 or TRBD2 (5 bases each). The germline V and J ends were trimmed by 7 bases and 0 bases, with 13 bases remaining between them. Looked up from germline, CDR1 is MNHEY and CDR2 is SVGAGI. The CDR3 sequence is 15 residues long. The CDR3 bases are TGTGCCAGCACCCGTGGTGGGGGAGCCAAAAACATTCAGTACTTC. As protein: CASTRGGGAKNIQYF.

This clone has just one count. The chain links TRBV4-2 to TRBJ2-1; the match to TRBD2 covers 8 bases. CDR3 size: 15 residues. Trimming took 1 base from V and 5 from J; bases not matched to a gene: 4. CDR1 and CDR2 (germline): LGHNA, YNFKEQ. As DNA, the CDR3 is TGTGCCAGCAGCCAAGGGAGCGGGGGTAACAATGAGCAGTTCTTC. This gives the protein CASSQGSGGNNEQFF.

The chain carries TRBV28 and TRBJ1-5; D is ambiguous. Germline CDR1 and CDR2: MDHEN and SYDVKM. Trimming cost V 3 bases and J 2 bases, with 11 bases left between them. This CDR3 is built from 15 residues. CDR3 in amino acids: CASSLSTVRNQPQHF. DNA of the CDR3: TGTGCCAGCAGTTTGTCGACTGTCCGCAATCAGCCCCAGCATTTT.

V and J are TRBV6-6 and TRBJ2-7, with unresolved D. The V and J ends lost 2 bases and 0 bases respectively, with 5 bases between them. This CDR3 has 13 amino acids. Germline V gene lookup returns CDR1 MNHNY and CDR2 SVGAGI (reference sequence). The CDR3 protein is CASSYPSSYEQYF. CDR3 DNA: TGTGCCAGCAGTTACCCGAGCTCCTACGAGCAGTACTTC.

This rearrangement joins TRBV7-8 to TRBJ2-2; D perhaps matches TRBD2 (6 bases). CDR1 and CDR2 (germline): SGHVS, FQNEAQ. Trimming removed 2 bases from V and 10 bases from J, with 11 bases in between. The CDR3 has 13 amino acids. This CDR3 reads CASSLRDSVELFF. The CDR3 DNA is TGTGCCAGCAGCTTAAGGGACTCCGTGGAGCTGTTTTTT.

The chain uses TRBV12-1 and TRBJ2-7; the table's TRBD2 call for D was not verified on the DNA. TRBV12-1 is a recognized pseudogene. The CDR3 is made up of 17 amino acids. DNA for the CDR3: TGTGCCAGCAGCTTTGGTCCCTCGGCAGGTGGGAGTTACGAGCAGTACTTC. Translating gives CASSFGPSAGGSYEQYF.

Remarks on this clone: Other DNA sequences in this sample translate to the same CDR3. The chain joins TRBV5-4 to TRBJ2-4; tentative D call: TRBD2 (7 bases). CDR1 and CDR2 from the germline V gene are SGHNT and YYREEE (reference sequence). Trimming cost V 2 bases and J 2 bases, with 11 bases left between them. The CDR3 is made up of 15 amino acids. The CDR3 nucleotides are TGTGCCAGCAGCTTATCGGGGGGCACCAAAAACATTCAGTACTTC. It is translated as CASSLSGGTKNIQYF.

The chain uses TRBV16 and TRBJ1-1, with D unclear. Trimming cost V 1 base and J 10 bases, with 22 bases left between them. This CDR3 region has 16 residues. The germline CDR1 and CDR2 sequences are KGHSY and FQNENV. The CDR3, as DNA: TGTGCCAGCAGCCAATTACACCCCCCTTTACCTCCAGGAGCTTTCTTT. It specifies CASSQLHPPLPPGAFF.

This chain connects TRBV2 to TRBJ2-7; D is perhaps TRBD2 (5 bases). Deletions cut 3 bases from V and 3 bases from J, with 21 bases between. The germline gives CDR1 SNHLY, CDR2 FYNNEI. CDR3 length: 17 amino acids. The CDR3 DNA follows: TGTGCCAGCAGTGATTTGGTAGAAGGGAGTATTCGCTACGAGCAGTACTTC. This sequence encodes CASSDLVEGSIRYEQYF.